This record covers a single TCR beta chain. Its antigen is currently unknown. The sample originates from a study of cytomegalovirus exposure and HLA in healthy donors. Study findings and constraints: The authors listed about 170 TCR beta chains as cytomegalovirus-associated.

PCR primers comprised 60 Vbeta and 13 Jbeta primers. The method was immunoSEQ multiplex PCR; TCRdb's version includes in-frame clones alone and lacks a portion of them. The sample holds roughly 220,000 clones, 65% to 85% seen once. The junction had 4 bases not matched to a gene; V was cut back by 0 bases and J by 6 bases. CDR3 length: 15 residues. Germline loops: CDR1 MNHNY, CDR2 SVGAGI (reference sequence). This chain uses TRBV6-6 with TRBJ1-2; 10 positions agree with TRBD1. Sequences were obtained from PBMCs. This TCR derives from a man between 25 and 39 years old in good health and CMV-seronegative. The CDR3 DNA reads as TGTGCCAGCAGTTACTCCCCCGGGACAGGGGATGGCTACACCTTC. Amino acids: CASSYSPGTGDGYTF.